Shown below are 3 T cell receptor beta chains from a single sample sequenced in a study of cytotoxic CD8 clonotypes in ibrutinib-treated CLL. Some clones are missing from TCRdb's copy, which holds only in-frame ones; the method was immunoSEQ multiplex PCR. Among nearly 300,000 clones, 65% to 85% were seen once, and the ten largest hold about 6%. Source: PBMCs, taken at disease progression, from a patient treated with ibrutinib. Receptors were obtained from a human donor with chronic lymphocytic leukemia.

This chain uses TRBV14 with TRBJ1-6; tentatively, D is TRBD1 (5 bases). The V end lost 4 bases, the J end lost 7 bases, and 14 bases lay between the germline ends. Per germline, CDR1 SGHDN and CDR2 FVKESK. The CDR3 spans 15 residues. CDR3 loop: CASSRPGTLNSPLHF. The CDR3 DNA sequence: TGTGCCAGCAGCCGCCCCGGGACCCTAAATTCACCCCTCCACTTT.

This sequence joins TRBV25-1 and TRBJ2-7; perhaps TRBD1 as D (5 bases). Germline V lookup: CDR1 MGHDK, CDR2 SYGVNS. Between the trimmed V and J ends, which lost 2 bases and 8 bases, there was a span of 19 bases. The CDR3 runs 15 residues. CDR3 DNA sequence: TGTGCCAGCAGTGAAATGAGACAGCCTTGGGTTAAGCAGTACTTC. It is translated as CASSEMRQPWVKQYF.

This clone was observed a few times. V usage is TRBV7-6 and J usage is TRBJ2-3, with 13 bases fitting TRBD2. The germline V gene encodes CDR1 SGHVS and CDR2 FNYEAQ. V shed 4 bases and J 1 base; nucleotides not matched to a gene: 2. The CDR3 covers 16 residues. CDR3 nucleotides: TGTGCCAGCAGCTCTGGGACTAGCGGGGGCACAGATACGCAGTATTTT. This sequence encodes CASSSGTSGGTDTQYF.